The rows below give T cell receptor beta chains drawn from one sample of a study of blood T cell repertoires in COVID-19. Data came from immunoSEQ multiplex PCR; TCRdb stores just in-frame clones and leaves some out. The sample includes roughly 140,000 clones, roughly 85% of them seen just once. Sequencing input: peripheral blood. Receptors originate from a woman aged 60 to 75 with COVID-19, enrolled during active disease. Each CDR3 is given with its conserved first and last residue.

v_gene	j_gene	CDR3aa
TRBV2	TRBJ1-2	CASSLGDYGYTF
TRBV9	TRBJ2-3	CASSPRGKREPYTQYF
TRBV7-9	TRBJ2-1	CASSSGLGLTINEQFF
TRBV18	TRBJ2-3	CASSPPGSRTDTQYF
TRBV7-8	TRBJ1-1	CASSLTGRTEAFF
TRBV5-8	TRBJ1-2	CASRGTGRAYGYTF
TRBV23-1	TRBJ1-1	CASSRESEAFF
TRBV7-9	TRBJ1-1	CASSLVGAEAFF
TRBV5-4	TRBJ1-1	CASSSPSGTEAFF
TRBV5-8	TRBJ1-5	CASSHGGPYSNQPQHF
TRBV5-1	TRBJ1-1	CASSFLGASGTEAFF
TRBV6-5	TRBJ2-2	CASTGTETGELFF
TRBV29-1	TRBJ1-2	CSVRATTGGRYGYTF
TRBV6-5	TRBJ1-6	CASSYSWAGGSSPLHF
TRBV12-5	TRBJ1-2	CASGSGTGVRANYGYTF
TRBV12-3/TRBV12-4	TRBJ1-2	CASSLVPGGGYTF
TRBV7-9	TRBJ2-7	CASSYGTGTVNYEQYF
TRBV10-3	TRBJ1-1	CAISVEQTNTEAFF
TRBV6-5	TRBJ1-5	CASSLTGGGNQPQHF
TRBV7-2	TRBJ2-2	CASSLRLAGAQPHGELFF
TRBV3-1/TRBV3-2	TRBJ2-1	CASSQEGRSLAEAYNEQFF
TRBV6-5	TRBJ1-5	CASRMEGAGRTQHF
TRBV2	TRBJ2-3	CASKQGTNTDTQYF
TRBV2	TRBJ1-6	CASSELRENSPLHF
TRBV7-2	TRBJ1-2	CASSPINSYGYTF
TRBV5-1	TRBJ1-1	CASSPLGAGTEAFF
TRBV24-1	TRBJ1-1	CATSDPRQVLKLFF
TRBV5-8	TRBJ1-1	CASSLNRRNTEAFF
TRBV20-1	TRBJ1-5	CSASGQGQIIGNQPQHF
TRBV27	TRBJ1-4	CASGKRQGINEKLFF
TRBV4-1	TRBJ1-1	CASSQDRGGTKYLEAFF
TRBV9	TRBJ2-1	CASSADSYNEQFF
TRBV15	TRBJ1-2	CATSSRTGGLRNYGYTF
TRBV14	TRBJ1-2	CASSPGQGEYYGYTF
TRBV11-2	TRBJ1-1	CASSLVATMNTEAFF
TRBV27	TRBJ1-1	CASSPRTENTEAFF
TRBV9	TRBJ2-5	CASSVGDRGSQETQYF
TRBV19	TRBJ2-1	CASSYGSNHNEQFF
TRBV4-1	TRBJ2-3	CASSSSTSGGLDTQYF
TRBV7-6	TRBJ1-3	CASSLNHLSGNTIYF
TRBV7-9	TRBJ1-2	CASSFRQGEYGYTF
TRBV7-2	TRBJ1-2	CASSLSYSRKDGYTF